This T cell receptor (beta chain) appears in the sequencing data of a study of regulatory T cells in long-lasting Graves disease. Time point specified: persistent/refractory GD, antithyroid drugs over 5 years with positive TRAb. Extracted PBMC RNA gave rise to the TCR library. The guidelines of the American Thyroid Association were the basis for diagnosing Graves' disease. Sequencing libraries for TCR beta were prepared with iRepertoire HTBI primers and Arm-PCR of CDR3 regions. From the multiplex PCR reads, TCRdb called clonotypes with MiXCR, one entry per CDR3 protein. In the table there are 500,000 to 700,000 distinct CDR3 sequences, approximately 29% of which are singletons. Many counts were recorded for this clonotype. Sequencing used peripheral blood mononuclear cells (PBMCs), obtained when the disease was refractory, from a patient treated with antithyroid drugs. The clonotype comes from a female donor with Graves disease.

The CDR3 here is CATRDSQETQYF. DNA for the CDR3: TGTGCCACCCGGGACAGCCAAGAGACCCAGTACTTC. J is TRBJ2-5 and V is TRBV12-3 or TRBV12-4; 7 bases fit TRBD1. Trimming removed 10 bases from V and 1 base from J; junction bases left unmatched: 3. The CDR3 length is 12 residues.